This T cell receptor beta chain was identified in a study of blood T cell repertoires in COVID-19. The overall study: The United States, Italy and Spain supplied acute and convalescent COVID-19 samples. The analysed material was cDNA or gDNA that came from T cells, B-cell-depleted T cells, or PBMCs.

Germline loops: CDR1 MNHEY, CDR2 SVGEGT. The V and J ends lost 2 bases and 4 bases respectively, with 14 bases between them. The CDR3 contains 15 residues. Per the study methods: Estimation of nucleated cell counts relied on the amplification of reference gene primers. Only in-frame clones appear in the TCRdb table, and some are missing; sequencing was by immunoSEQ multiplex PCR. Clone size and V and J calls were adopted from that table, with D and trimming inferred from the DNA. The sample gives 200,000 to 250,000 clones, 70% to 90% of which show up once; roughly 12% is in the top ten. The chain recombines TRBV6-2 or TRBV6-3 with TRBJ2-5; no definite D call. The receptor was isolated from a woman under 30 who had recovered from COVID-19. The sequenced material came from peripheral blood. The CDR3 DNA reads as TGTGCCAGCAGTTACGGCCCAGGTATTCGAGAGACCCAGTACTTC. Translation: CASSYGPGIRETQYF.